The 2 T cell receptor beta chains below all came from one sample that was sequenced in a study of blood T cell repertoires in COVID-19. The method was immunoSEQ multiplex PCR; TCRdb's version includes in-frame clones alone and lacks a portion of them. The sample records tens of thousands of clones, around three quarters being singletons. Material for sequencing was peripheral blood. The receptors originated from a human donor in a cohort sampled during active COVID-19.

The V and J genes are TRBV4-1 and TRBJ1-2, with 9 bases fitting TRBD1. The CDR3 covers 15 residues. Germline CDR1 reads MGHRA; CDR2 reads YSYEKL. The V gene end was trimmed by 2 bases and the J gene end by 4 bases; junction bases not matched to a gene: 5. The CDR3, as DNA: TGCGCCAGCAGCCAATCACAGGGGGCTGGCTATGGCTACACCTTC. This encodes CASSQSQGAGYGYTF.

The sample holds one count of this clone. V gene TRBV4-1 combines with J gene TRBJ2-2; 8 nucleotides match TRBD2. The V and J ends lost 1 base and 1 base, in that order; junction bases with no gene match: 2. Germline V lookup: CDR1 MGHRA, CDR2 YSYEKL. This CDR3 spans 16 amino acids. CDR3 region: CASSQVLAGNTGELFF. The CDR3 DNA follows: TGCGCCAGCAGCCAAGTTCTAGCGGGGAACACCGGGGAGCTGTTTTTT.